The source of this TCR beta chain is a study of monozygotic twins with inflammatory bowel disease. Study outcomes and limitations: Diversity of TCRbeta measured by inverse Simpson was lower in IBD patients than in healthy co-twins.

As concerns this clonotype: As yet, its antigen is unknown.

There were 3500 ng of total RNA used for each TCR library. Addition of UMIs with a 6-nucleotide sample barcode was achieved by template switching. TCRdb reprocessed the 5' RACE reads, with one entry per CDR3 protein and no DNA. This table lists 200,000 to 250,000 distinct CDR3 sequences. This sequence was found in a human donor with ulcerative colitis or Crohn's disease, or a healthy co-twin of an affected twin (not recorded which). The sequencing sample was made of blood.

The CDR3 spells CASSSDWIYNEQFF. The V and J genes are TRBV27 and TRBJ2-1. The CDR3 is 14 amino acids. Germline V gene data show CDR1 as MNHEY and CDR2 as SMNVEV (reference sequence).